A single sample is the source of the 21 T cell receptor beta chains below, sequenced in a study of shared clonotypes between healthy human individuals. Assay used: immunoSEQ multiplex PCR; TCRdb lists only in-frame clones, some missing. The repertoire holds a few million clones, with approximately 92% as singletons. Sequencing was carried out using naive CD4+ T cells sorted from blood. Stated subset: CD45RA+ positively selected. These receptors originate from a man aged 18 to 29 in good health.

This CDR3 reads CASSVAHGTASLYEQYF. The CDR3 nucleotides read TGTGCCAGCAGCGTAGCCCACGGGACAGCGTCCCTCTACGAGCAGTACTTC. The chain couples TRBV9 to TRBJ2-7, with 7 bases lining up with TRBD1. After removal of 0 bases from V and 3 bases from J, the junction contained 12 bases not matched to a gene. The length of the CDR3 is 17 residues. Germline V gene data show CDR1 as SGDLS and CDR2 as YYNGEE.

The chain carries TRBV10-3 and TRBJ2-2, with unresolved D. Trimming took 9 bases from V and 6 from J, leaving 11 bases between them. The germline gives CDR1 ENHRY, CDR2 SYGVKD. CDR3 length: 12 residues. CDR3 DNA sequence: TGTGCCATGGGAAGTAACCCCGGGGAGCTGTTTTTT. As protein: CAMGSNPGELFF.

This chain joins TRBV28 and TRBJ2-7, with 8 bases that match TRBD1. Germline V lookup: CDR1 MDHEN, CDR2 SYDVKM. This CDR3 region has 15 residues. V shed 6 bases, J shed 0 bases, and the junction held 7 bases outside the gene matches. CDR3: CASRGTGLSSYEQYF. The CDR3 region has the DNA TGTGCCAGCAGGGGGACAGGTCTTAGCTCCTACGAGCAGTACTTC.

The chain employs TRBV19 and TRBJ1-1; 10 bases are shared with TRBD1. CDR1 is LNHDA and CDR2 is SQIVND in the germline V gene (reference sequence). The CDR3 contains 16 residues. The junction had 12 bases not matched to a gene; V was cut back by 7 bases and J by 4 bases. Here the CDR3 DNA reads TGTGCCAGTAATGTCGGGACAGGGGATGTGACCACTGAAGCTTTCTTT. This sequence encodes CASNVGTGDVTTEAFF.

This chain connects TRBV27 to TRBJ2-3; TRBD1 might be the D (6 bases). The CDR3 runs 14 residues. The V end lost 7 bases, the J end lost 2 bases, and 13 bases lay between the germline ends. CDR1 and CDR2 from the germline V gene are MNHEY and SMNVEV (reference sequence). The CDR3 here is CASTRTATTDTQYF. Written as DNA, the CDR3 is TGTGCCAGCACCCGGACAGCGACCACAGATACGCAGTATTTT.

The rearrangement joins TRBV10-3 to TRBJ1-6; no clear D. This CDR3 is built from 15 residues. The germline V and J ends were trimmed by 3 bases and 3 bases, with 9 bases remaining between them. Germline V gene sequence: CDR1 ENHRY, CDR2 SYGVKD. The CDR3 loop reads CAISEALGYNSPLHF. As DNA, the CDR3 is TGTGCCATCAGTGAAGCGCTGGGCTATAATTCACCCCTCCACTTT.

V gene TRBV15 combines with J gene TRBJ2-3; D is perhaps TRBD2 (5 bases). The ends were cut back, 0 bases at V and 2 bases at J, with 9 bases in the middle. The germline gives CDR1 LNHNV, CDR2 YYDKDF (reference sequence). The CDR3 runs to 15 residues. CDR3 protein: CATSRDFGDTDTQYF. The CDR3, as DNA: TGTGCCACCAGCAGAGATTTCGGGGACACAGATACGCAGTATTTT.

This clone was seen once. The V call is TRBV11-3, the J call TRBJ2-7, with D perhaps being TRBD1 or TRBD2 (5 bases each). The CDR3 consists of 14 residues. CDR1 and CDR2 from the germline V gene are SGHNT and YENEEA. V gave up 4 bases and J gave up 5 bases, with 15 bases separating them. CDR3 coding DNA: TGTGCCAGCAGCTCGACCGGGACGGTCGACGAGCAGTACTTC. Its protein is CASSSTGTVDEQYF.

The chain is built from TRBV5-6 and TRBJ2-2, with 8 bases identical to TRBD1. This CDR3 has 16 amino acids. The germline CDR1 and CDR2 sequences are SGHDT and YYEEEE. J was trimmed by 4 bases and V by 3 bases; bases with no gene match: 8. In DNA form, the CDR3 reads TGTGCCAGCAGCTCGACCGGGACAGGCTTCACCGGGGAGCTGTTTTTT. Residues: CASSSTGTGFTGELFF.

CDR3 sequence: CASSFPGQGRTSGNPQETQYF. Here the CDR3 DNA reads TGCGCCAGCAGCTTCCCCGGACAGGGGAGGACTAGCGGGAATCCCCAAGAGACCCAGTACTTC. This chain uses TRBV5-1 with TRBJ2-5; 12 bases match TRBD2. Germline V CDR1 and CDR2: SGHRS, YFSETQ. The CDR3 has 21 residues. V lost 2 bases to trimming and J lost 1 base; unmatched junction nucleotides: 18.

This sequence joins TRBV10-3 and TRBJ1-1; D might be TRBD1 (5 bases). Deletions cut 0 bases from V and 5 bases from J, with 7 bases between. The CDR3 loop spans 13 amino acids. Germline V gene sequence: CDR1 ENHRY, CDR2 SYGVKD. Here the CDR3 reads CAISESGETEAFF. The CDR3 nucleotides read TGTGCCATCAGTGAGTCGGGGGAAACTGAAGCTTTCTTT.

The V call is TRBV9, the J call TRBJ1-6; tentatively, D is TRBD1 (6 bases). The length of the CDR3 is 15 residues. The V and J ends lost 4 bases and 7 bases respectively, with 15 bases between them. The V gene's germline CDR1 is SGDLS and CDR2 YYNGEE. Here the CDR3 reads CASSPDGGPNSPLHF. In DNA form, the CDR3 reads TGTGCCAGCAGCCCTGATGGGGGCCCCAATTCACCCCTCCACTTT. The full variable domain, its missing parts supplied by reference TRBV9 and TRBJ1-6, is DSGVTQTPKHLITATGQRVTLRCSPRSGDLSVYWYQQSLDQGLQFLIQYYNGEERAKGNILERFSAQQFPDLHSELNLSSLELGDSALYFCASSPDGGPNSPLHFGNGTRLTVT.

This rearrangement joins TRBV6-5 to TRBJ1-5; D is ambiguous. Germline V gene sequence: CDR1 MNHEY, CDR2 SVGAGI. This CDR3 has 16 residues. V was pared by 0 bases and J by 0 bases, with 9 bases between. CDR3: CASSYSDTSSNQPQHF. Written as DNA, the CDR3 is TGTGCCAGCAGTTACTCTGACACCTCTAGCAATCAGCCCCAGCATTTT.

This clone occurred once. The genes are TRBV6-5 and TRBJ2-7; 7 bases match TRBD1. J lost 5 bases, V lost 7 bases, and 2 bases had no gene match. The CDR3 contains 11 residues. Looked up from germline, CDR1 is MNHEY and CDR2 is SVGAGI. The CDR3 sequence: CASNRGHEQYF. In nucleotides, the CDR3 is TGTGCCAGCAACAGGGGCCACGAGCAGTACTTC.

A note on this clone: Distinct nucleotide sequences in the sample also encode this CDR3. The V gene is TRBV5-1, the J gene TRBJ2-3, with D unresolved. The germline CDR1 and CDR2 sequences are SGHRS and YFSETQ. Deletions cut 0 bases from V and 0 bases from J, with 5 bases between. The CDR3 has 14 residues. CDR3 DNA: TGCGCCAGCAGCTTGGACGGTAGCACAGATACGCAGTATTTT. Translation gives CASSLDGSTDTQYF.

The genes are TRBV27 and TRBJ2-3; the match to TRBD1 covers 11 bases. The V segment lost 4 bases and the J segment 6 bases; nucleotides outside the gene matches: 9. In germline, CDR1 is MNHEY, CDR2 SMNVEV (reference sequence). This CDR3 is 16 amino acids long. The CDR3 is CASSSAPGQGDDTQYF. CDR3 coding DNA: TGTGCCAGCAGTTCCGCCCCGGGACAGGGGGACGATACGCAGTATTTT.

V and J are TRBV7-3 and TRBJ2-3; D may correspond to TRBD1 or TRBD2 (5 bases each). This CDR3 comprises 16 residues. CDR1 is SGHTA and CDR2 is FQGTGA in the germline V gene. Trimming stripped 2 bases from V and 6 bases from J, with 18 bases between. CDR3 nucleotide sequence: TGTGCCAGCAGCTTAGGACCGACCCCGGGGACGGATACGCAGTATTTT. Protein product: CASSLGPTPGTDTQYF.

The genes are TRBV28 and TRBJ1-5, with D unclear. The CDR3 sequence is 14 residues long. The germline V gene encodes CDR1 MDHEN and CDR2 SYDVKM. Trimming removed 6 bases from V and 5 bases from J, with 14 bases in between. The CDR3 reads CASSPPQEHQPQHF. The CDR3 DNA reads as TGTGCCAGCAGCCCCCCCCAGGAGCATCAGCCCCAGCATTTT.

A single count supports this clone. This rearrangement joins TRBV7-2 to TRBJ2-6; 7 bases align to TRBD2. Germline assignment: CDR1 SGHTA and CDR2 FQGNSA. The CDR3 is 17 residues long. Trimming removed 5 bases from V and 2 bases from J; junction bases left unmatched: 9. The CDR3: CASSPRGGEAGANVLTF. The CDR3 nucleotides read TGTGCCAGCAGCCCCCGGGGAGGGGAAGCTGGGGCCAACGTCCTGACTTTC.

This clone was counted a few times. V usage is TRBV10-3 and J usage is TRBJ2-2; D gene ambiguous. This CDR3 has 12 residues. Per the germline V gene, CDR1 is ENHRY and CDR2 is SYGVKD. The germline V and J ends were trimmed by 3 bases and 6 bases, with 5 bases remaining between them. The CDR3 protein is CAISDPPGELFF. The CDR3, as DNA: TGTGCCATCAGTGACCCCCCCGGGGAGCTGTTTTTT.

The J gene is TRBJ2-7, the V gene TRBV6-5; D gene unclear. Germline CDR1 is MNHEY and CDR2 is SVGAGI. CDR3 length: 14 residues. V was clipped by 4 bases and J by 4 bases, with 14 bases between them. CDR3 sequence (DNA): TGTGCCAGCAGTTGGACCTCGGAGCTATACGAGCAGTACTTC. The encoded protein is CASSWTSELYEQYF.